These 18 T cell receptor beta chains were sequenced from one sample in a study of blood T cell repertoires in COVID-19. The data were produced by immunoSEQ multiplex PCR, yet TCRdb's version contains in-frame clones alone and is incomplete. Among roughly 260,000 clones listed, less than 85% were seen once. The sample taken for sequencing was peripheral blood. These receptors were taken from an elderly woman with active or convalescent COVID-19.

The chain links TRBV20-1 to TRBJ1-1; the match to TRBD1 covers 7 bases. The germline gives CDR1 DFQATT, CDR2 SNEGSKA (reference sequence). The CDR3 extends over 11 amino acids. DNA for the CDR3: TGCAGGGACTCAGGGGGCACTGAAGCTTTCTTT. This sequence encodes CRDSGGTEAFF.

This sequence joins TRBV6-1 and TRBJ1-6, with TRBD1 matching over 9 bases. Germline trimming cut 4 bases from V and 4 bases from J; bases unmatched to any gene: 8. Germline-derived CDR1 and CDR2 are MNHNS and SASEGT. This CDR3 comprises 17 residues. The CDR3 nucleotides read TGTGCCAGCAGTGCGGGACAGGGAGCGTTATATAATTCACCCCTCCACTTT. This encodes CASSAGQGALYNSPLHF.

The J gene is TRBJ1-4, the V gene TRBV21-1; the table's D call, TRBD1, has no DNA check behind it. TRBV21-1 is marked as a pseudogene. This CDR3 comprises 16 residues. In nucleotides, the CDR3 is TGTGCCAGCAGCAAAGATCAATGGACAGGGGGGGAAAAACTGTTTTTT. It encodes CASSKDQWTGGEKLFF.

The chain recombines TRBV27 with TRBJ1-2; TRBD1 agrees at 9 bases. Trimming removed 6 bases from V and 2 bases from J; junction bases left unmatched: 7. Germline values: CDR1 MNHEY, CDR2 SMNVEV (reference sequence). The CDR3 totals 15 residues. The CDR3 spells CASSRGTGMNYGYTF. In DNA form, the CDR3 reads TGTGCCAGCAGCCGGGGGACAGGGATGAACTATGGCTACACCTTC.

This clone has a count of ten or more. V and J are TRBV6-5 and TRBJ1-6; 8 bases align to TRBD1. Trimming at V came to 5 bases and at J to 9 bases, leaving 0 bases not matched to a gene. CDR3 size: 12 residues. Per the germline V gene, CDR1 is MNHEY and CDR2 is SVGAGI. The CDR3 loop reads CASSTGGSPLHF. In nucleotides, the CDR3 is TGTGCCAGCAGTACAGGGGGTTCACCCCTCCACTTT.

CDR3 sequence: CASSFRRLGNQPQHF. The DNA of the CDR3 is TGTGCCAGCAGTTTCAGGAGGTTGGGCAATCAGCCCCAGCATTTT. The chain employs TRBV28 and TRBJ1-5, with no clear D. Trimming removed 3 bases at V and 2 bases at J, with 11 bases between. The V gene's germline CDR1 is MDHEN and CDR2 SYDVKM. The CDR3 has 15 amino acids.

The V call is TRBV27, the J call TRBJ1-2; possible D gene TRBD1, 5 bases. The CDR3 covers 16 residues. CDR1 is MNHEY and CDR2 is SMNVEV in the germline V gene (reference sequence). Trimming shortened V by 5 bases and J by 3 bases, and 19 bases separated the two germline ends. As DNA, the CDR3 is TGTGCCAGCAGTACCCTAGACAGATCATACCACTATGGCTACACCTTC. It translates to CASSTLDRSYHYGYTF.

This clone appeared once. V gene TRBV7-9 combines with J gene TRBJ2-7, with 9 bases fitting TRBD1. CDR1 is SEHNR and CDR2 is FQNEAQ in the germline V gene (reference sequence). V shed 5 bases, J shed 4 bases, and the junction held 9 bases outside the gene matches. The CDR3 extends over 15 amino acids. CDR3 sequence reads: CASSRNGTGRYEQYF. The CDR3 region has the DNA TGTGCCAGCAGCAGGAACGGGACAGGGCGATACGAGCAGTACTTC.

The genes are TRBV28 and TRBJ1-4; D not resolved. Trimming stripped 6 bases from V and 7 bases from J, with 15 bases between. The CDR3 is 14 residues long. Germline-derived CDR1 and CDR2 are MDHEN and SYDVKM. DNA of the CDR3: TGTGCCAGCAGCAAGCTTTATGGTTTTGAAAAACTGTTTTTT. This sequence encodes CASSKLYGFEKLFF. Drawing the rest from reference TRBV28 and TRBJ1-4, the complete variable domain is DVKVTQSSRYLVKRTGEKVFLECVQDMDHENMFWYRQDPGLGLRLIYFSYDVKMKEKGDIPEGYSVSREKKERFSLILESASTNQTSMYLCASSKLYGFEKLFFGSGTQLSVL.

The V call is TRBV11-2, the J call TRBJ2-7; D unresolved. This CDR3 spans 11 amino acids. Trimming stripped 2 bases from V and 6 bases from J, with 5 bases between. CDR1 is SGHAT and CDR2 is FQNNGV in the germline V gene. The CDR3 coding sequence is TGTGCCAGCAGCTTAAGAGGCGAGCAGTACTTC. Translated: CASSLRGEQYF.

V usage is TRBV19 and J usage is TRBJ1-5; no reliable D call. The CDR3 loop spans 14 amino acids. Germline V CDR1 and CDR2: LNHDA, SQIVND (reference sequence). The V end was cut by 3 bases, the J end by 3 bases, with 9 bases between. The CDR3 here is CASSIRGDNQPQHF. CDR3 nucleotide sequence: TGTGCCAGTAGTATTCGGGGTGACAATCAGCCCCAGCATTTT.

About this clone: This specimen includes other DNA sequences encoding the same CDR3. This chain's CDR3 is CASSPPGIGETQYF. The CDR3 DNA is TGTGCCAGCTCACCACCCGGGATAGGAGAGACCCAGTACTTC. The chain combines TRBV18 with TRBJ2-5, with D maybe TRBD2 (5 bases). The V end lost 0 bases, the J end lost 4 bases, and 9 bases lay between the germline ends. The germline gives CDR1 KGHSH, CDR2 LQKENI. CDR3 size: 14 residues. Complete variable domain (other parts from reference TRBV18 and TRBJ2-5): NAGVMQNPRHLVRRRGQEARLRCSPMKGHSHVYWYRQLPEEGLKFMVYLQKENIIDESGMPKERFSAEFPKEGPSILRIQQVVRGDSAAYFCASSPPGIGETQYFGPGTRLLVL.

The V gene is TRBV5-3, the J gene TRBJ1-1; D is possibly TRBD1 (5 bases). TRBV5-3 is marked as an open reading frame, function uncertain. Between the trimmed V and J ends, which lost 4 bases and 6 bases, there was a span of 16 bases. The CDR3 covers 14 residues. CDR3 loop: CARSKEGVSAEAFF. In DNA form, the CDR3 reads TGTGCCAGAAGCAAGGAAGGGGTTTCTGCTGAAGCTTTCTTT.

This sequence joins TRBV7-9 and TRBJ2-5; 9 nucleotides match TRBD2. Germline V CDR1 and CDR2: SEHNR, FQNEAQ (reference sequence). The V segment lost 5 bases and the J segment 4 bases; nucleotides outside the gene matches: 11. This CDR3 spans 16 amino acids. The CDR3 protein is CASSPDLGLAGETQYF. The DNA of the CDR3 is TGTGCCAGCAGCCCCGATTTGGGACTAGCTGGAGAGACCCAGTACTTC.

The chain combines TRBV7-2 with TRBJ1-1, with TRBD1 matching 8 bases. CDR1 and CDR2 (germline): SGHTA, FQGNSA. V lost 5 bases to trimming and J lost 0 bases; unmatched junction nucleotides: 14. The CDR3 spans 18 residues. In DNA form, the CDR3 reads TGTGCCAGCAGCACAAACTATTTACAGGGGGTTATGAACACTGAAGCTTTCTTT. Its translation is CASSTNYLQGVMNTEAFF.

This chain joins TRBV5-1 and TRBJ1-6, with 7 nucleotides matching TRBD1. Unmatched junction bases numbered 11, after V lost 3 bases and J lost 5 bases. CDR3 length equals 17 residues. In germline, CDR1 is SGHRS, CDR2 YFSETQ. CDR3 sequence (DNA): TGCGCCAGCAGCTCCAAAGGGAACCAGGGGGATAATTCACCCCTCCACTTT. Residues: CASSSKGNQGDNSPLHF.

The genes are TRBV11-2 and TRBJ1-1; D is unclear. The V gene lost 4 bases and the J gene lost 4 bases, with 10 bases spanning the gap. CDR3 size: 13 residues. Per the germline V gene, CDR1 is SGHAT and CDR2 is FQNNGV. For the CDR3, the DNA is TGTGCCAGCAGCTCACTGAAAAGCACTGAAGCTTTCTTT. Its translation: CASSSLKSTEAFF.

The V and J genes are TRBV7-2 and TRBJ1-2, with 9 bases that match TRBD1. Germline CDR1 and CDR2: SGHTA and FQGNSA. The CDR3 consists of 14 residues. V shed 6 bases, J shed 8 bases, and the junction held 10 bases outside the gene matches. As DNA, the CDR3 is TGTGCCAGCAGTACAGGGGGCGTAGCTAAGGGCTACACCTTC. Its protein product is CASSTGGVAKGYTF. Variable domain in full (rest from reference TRBV7-2 and TRBJ1-2): GAGVSQSPSNKVTEKGKDVELRCDPISGHTALYWYRQSLGQGLEFLIYFQGNSAPDKSGLPSDRFSAERTGGSVSTLTIQRTQQEDSAVYLCASSTGGVAKGYTFGSGTRLTVV.